These 26 T cell receptor beta chains came from one sample sequenced in a study of blood T cells in healthy people across ages. Alongside a J-beta primer mix, a sample-barcoded 5' primer served in a second PCR lasting roughly 6 to 12 cycles. TCRdb re-called the 5' RACE reads through MiXCR, storing one row per CDR3 protein. The data show approximately 800,000 distinct CDR3 sequences, about half seen once. Specimen: blood. Receptors were obtained from a man of 80 years or more in good health.

The chain joins TRBV5-4 to TRBJ2-7, with D perhaps TRBD2 (6 bases). V lost 0 bases and J lost 0, with 13 bases in between. This CDR3 has 16 residues. Germline V lookup: CDR1 SGHNT, CDR2 YYREEE (reference sequence). CDR3 nucleotide sequence: TGTGCCAGCAGCTTGGGGTTAAGCGGGTCCTCCTACGAGCAGTACTTC. The encoded protein is CASSLGLSGSSYEQYF.

V gene TRBV12-3 or TRBV12-4 combines with J gene TRBJ2-7; 7 nucleotides align to TRBD2. The CDR3 covers 13 residues. Trimming took 4 bases from V and 7 from J; bases not matched to a gene: 7. For the CDR3, the DNA is TGTGCCAGCAGTTCCACGACTAGCAATGAGCAGTACTTC. Encoded protein: CASSSTTSNEQYF.

The chain recombines TRBV24-1 with TRBJ2-1, with D maybe TRBD2 (5 bases). The CDR3 spans 13 residues. Per the germline V gene, CDR1 is KGHDR and CDR2 is SFDVKD. V gave up 7 bases and J gave up 2 bases, with 8 bases separating them. The CDR3 bases are TGTGCCACCAGAGGACTTACCTACAATGAGCAGTTCTTC. Protein product: CATRGLTYNEQFF.

V gene TRBV11-2 combines with J gene TRBJ2-3; D gene ambiguous. V was clipped by 1 base and J by 4 bases, with 6 bases between them. Germline values: CDR1 SGHAT, CDR2 FQNNGV. The CDR3 has 13 residues. This CDR3 is CASSLGTPDTQYF. The CDR3 DNA follows: TGTGCCAGCAGCTTAGGTACTCCAGATACGCAGTATTTT. Looking up the rest from reference TRBV11-2 and TRBJ2-3 gives the full variable domain: EAGVAQSPRYKIIEKRQSVAFWCNPISGHATLYWYQQILGQGPKLLIQFQNNGVVDDSQLPKDRFSAERLKGVDSTLKIQPAKLEDSAVYLCASSLGTPDTQYFGPGTRLTVL.

V gene TRBV12-3 or TRBV12-4 combines with J gene TRBJ2-7; a possible D gene is TRBD1 (6 bases). The CDR3 covers 13 residues. The ends were cut back, 7 bases at V and 6 bases at J, with 16 bases in the middle. CDR3 DNA: TGTGCCAGCATGAGTACAGGGCTCTCCGAGCAGTACTTC. Translating gives CASMSTGLSEQYF.

The genes are TRBV21-1 and TRBJ1-1. TRBV21-1 is a pseudogene. The CDR3 covers 14 residues. The CDR3 is CASSKAGRDTEAFF. The CDR3 nucleotides read TGTGCCAGCAGCAAAGCCGGGAGGGACACTGAAGCTTTCTTT.

This clonotype occurred once. This rearrangement joins TRBV5-1 to TRBJ2-5; 8 bases are a match to TRBD2. The end of the DNA fits TRBJ2-1 better, so the J call may be wrong. The CDR3 is 17 amino acids. Per the germline V gene, CDR1 is SGHRS and CDR2 is YFSETQ. CDR3 nucleotides: TGCGCCAGCAGCATGAGACGGACTAGCATGGACCAAGAGACCCAGTTCTTC. Its protein product is CASSMRRTSMDQETQFF.

The V and J genes are TRBV5-6 and TRBJ1-1; 8 bases match TRBD1. This CDR3 region has 13 residues. V lost 3 bases to trimming and J lost 6 bases; unmatched junction nucleotides: 4. Germline loops: CDR1 SGHDT, CDR2 YYEEEE. The CDR3 DNA sequence: TGTGCCAGCAGCTGGACAGGGACCCCTGAAGCTTTCTTT. Its translation is CASSWTGTPEAFF.

This clonotype was counted a few times. The chain employs TRBV29-1 and TRBJ2-7, with D maybe TRBD2 (6 bases). This CDR3 spans 13 amino acids. Germline assignment: CDR1 SQVTM and CDR2 ANQGSEA. V lost 4 bases, J lost 3 bases, and 13 bases lay in between. The CDR3 reads CSVGSGQNYEQYF. CDR3 DNA sequence: TGCAGCGTTGGTAGCGGCCAGAACTACGAGCAGTACTTC.

This clonotype has more than one count but fewer than ten. This chain connects TRBV20-1 to TRBJ2-3; D is ambiguous. This CDR3 comprises 12 residues. Trimming took 7 bases from V and 4 from J, leaving 12 bases between them. From germline, CDR1 is DFQATT and CDR2 SNEGSKA (reference sequence). The CDR3 sequence is CSGTDPADTQYF. The CDR3 DNA is TGCAGTGGAACTGACCCGGCAGATACGCAGTATTTT.

This clonotype occurred a few times. J is TRBJ1-4 and V is TRBV6-6; 7 bases are shared with TRBD1. Germline V gene lookup returns CDR1 MNHNY and CDR2 SVGAGI (reference sequence). This CDR3 contains 16 residues. V trimming: 6 bases; J trimming: 0 bases; junction bases outside the gene matches: 7. The CDR3 loop is CASRATGSATNEKLFF. The CDR3 DNA is TGTGCCAGCAGAGCGACAGGGAGTGCAACTAATGAAAAACTGTTTTTT.

The CDR3 coding sequence is TGCAGCGTTGAAGGTCTAGGAGGGTTTGGAGGGTACCAGCCCCAGCATTTT. This gives the protein CSVEGLGGFGGYQPQHF. The chain is built from TRBV29-1 and TRBJ1-5; D is unresolved. V was cut by 1 base and J by 7 bases, with 23 bases left in between. Germline V gives CDR1 SQVTM, CDR2 ANQGSEA. CDR3 size: 17 residues.

The chain joins TRBV7-2 to TRBJ2-7; D is unclear. The CDR3 has 15 amino acids. Germline V gives CDR1 SGHTA, CDR2 FQGNSA. Between the trimmed V and J ends, which lost 2 bases and 0 bases, there was a span of 11 bases. This CDR3 reads CASSLTAGPSYEQYF. DNA of the CDR3: TGTGCCAGCAGCTTAACGGCAGGACCCTCCTACGAGCAGTACTTC.

A remark on this clonotype: With a much larger clone just one base away, this may be a read error. In nucleotides, the CDR3 is TGTGCCAGCACCTACAGGGGGATTGAGCAGTACTTC. This translates into CASTYRGIEQYF. The chain carries TRBV12-3 or TRBV12-4 and TRBJ2-5; 8 nucleotides line up with TRBD1. After removal of 7 bases from V and 11 bases from J, the junction contained 9 bases not matched to a gene. This CDR3 has 12 amino acids.

Turning to this clonotype: A much more abundant neighbour one base away suggests this may be a read error. This chain links TRBV7-2 with TRBJ2-1, with D possibly being TRBD1 or TRBD2 (6 bases each). Deletions cut 2 bases from V and 1 base from J, with 9 bases between. Germline V lookup: CDR1 SGHTA, CDR2 FQGNSA. The CDR3 consists of 15 residues. CDR3 sequence reads: CASSLQGRSYNEQFF. In DNA, the CDR3 is TGTGCCAGCAGCTTACAGGGGAGGTCCTACAATGAGCAGTTCTTC.

The chain has TRBV14 and TRBJ2-1, with 8 bases that match TRBD2. Germline V gene data show CDR1 as SGHDN and CDR2 as FVKESK. This CDR3 spans 11 amino acids. J was trimmed by 12 bases and V by 3 bases; bases with no gene match: 1. CDR3 amino acids: CASSHREGQFF. The CDR3, as DNA: TGTGCCAGCAGCCACCGGGAGGGGCAGTTCTTC. The complete variable domain, with remaining parts taken from reference TRBV14 and TRBJ2-1, reads EAGVTQFPSHSVIEKGQTVTLRCDPISGHDNLYWYRRVMGKEIKFLLHFVKESKQDESGMPNNRFLAERTGGTYSTLKVQPAELEDSGVYFCASSHREGQFFGPGTRLTVL.

On this clonotype itself: This sequence may be a read error, since a much larger clone differs from it by one base. This chain links TRBV4-3 with TRBJ2-1; TRBD2 might be the D (5 bases). CDR1 is LGHNA, CDR2 YSLEER, per germline. The CDR3 is 18 amino acids. Trimming shortened V by 0 bases and J by 8 bases, and 23 bases separated the two germline ends. CDR3 nucleotides: TGCGCCAGCAGCCAAGATCCTACTGCGCAAGGCGGGTCGGATGAGCAGTTCTTC. Protein: CASSQDPTAQGGSDEQFF.

On this clonotype itself: It may be a read error: a sequence one base away is much more abundant. The rearrangement links TRBV6-5 to TRBJ2-7; TRBD1 matches at 9 bases. Germline-derived CDR1 and CDR2 are MNHEY and SVGAGI. The CDR3 runs to 14 residues. CDR3 DNA: TGTGCCAGCAGACGACAGGGGGGATCCTACGGGCAGTACTTC. It translates to CASRRQGGSYGQYF.

The gene calls are TRBV5-4 and TRBJ2-3; 7 nucleotides align to TRBD2. Germline V gene lookup returns CDR1 SGHNT and CDR2 YYREEE (reference sequence). The CDR3 totals 15 residues. Germline trimming cut 4 bases from V and 1 base from J; bases unmatched to any gene: 6. The CDR3 DNA follows: TGTGCCAGCAGCCTAACTAGCGTCCGCACAGATACGCAGTATTTT. This codes for CASSLTSVRTDTQYF.

The chain employs TRBV12-3 or TRBV12-4 and TRBJ1-5; possible D gene TRBD1, 5 bases. Between the trimmed V and J ends, which lost 5 bases and 7 bases, there was a span of 15 bases. The CDR3 extends over 14 amino acids. The CDR3 region is CASSKGREDQPQHF. As DNA, the CDR3 is TGTGCCAGCAGTAAAGGCAGGGAAGACCAGCCCCAGCATTTT.

There are a few counts of this clonotype. The chain carries TRBV20-1 and TRBJ2-7; perhaps TRBD1 as D (5 bases). The CDR3 extends over 13 amino acids. Between the trimmed V and J ends, which lost 6 bases and 0 bases, there was a span of 12 bases. In germline, CDR1 is DFQATT, CDR2 SNEGSKA (reference sequence). The CDR3 nucleotides are TGCAGTGCCCTGGACAAAGGCTCCTACGAGCAGTACTTC. It translates to CSALDKGSYEQYF.

This clonotype occurred a few times. The DNA of the CDR3 is TGTGCCAGCAGGACGAACTCTGGGGCCAACGTCCTGACTTTC. Protein product: CASRTNSGANVLTF. The chain uses TRBV6-2 or TRBV6-3 and TRBJ2-6, with D uncertain. CDR3 size: 14 residues. Germline V gene sequence: CDR1 MNHEY, CDR2 SVGEGT. V lost 6 bases and J lost 0, with 6 bases in between.

Comments on this clonotype: This may be a read error: a much more frequent sequence differs by one nucleotide. The J gene is TRBJ2-7, the V gene TRBV5-1; D gene unclear. V lost 0 bases and J lost 6, with 16 bases in between. Germline lookup yields CDR1 SGHRS and CDR2 YFSETQ. The CDR3 covers 15 residues. The CDR3 protein is CASSLAGSHPSEQYF. The CDR3 region has the DNA TGCGCCAGCAGCTTGGCGGGCAGTCATCCTAGCGAGCAGTACTTC.

This clonotype was found a few times. This chain joins TRBV14 and TRBJ1-2, with a possible D match to TRBD1 (5 bases). Germline CDR1 SGHDN, CDR2 FVKESK. Trimming pared 0 bases from V and 4 bases from J, leaving 9 bases between. The CDR3 extends over 14 amino acids. CDR3 bases: TGTGCCAGCAGCCAAGATGACAGTTTCTATGGCTACACCTTC. It encodes CASSQDDSFYGYTF. Looking up the rest from reference TRBV14 and TRBJ1-2 gives the full variable domain: EAGVTQFPSHSVIEKGQTVTLRCDPISGHDNLYWYRRVMGKEIKFLLHFVKESKQDESGMPNNRFLAERTGGTYSTLKVQPAELEDSGVYFCASSQDDSFYGYTFGSGTRLTVV.

This clonotype has only a few counts. The rearrangement joins TRBV5-1 to TRBJ2-1; no reliable D call. Germline assignment: CDR1 SGHRS and CDR2 YFSETQ. The length of the CDR3 is 14 residues. The V and J ends lost 0 bases and 6 bases respectively, with 10 bases between them. The CDR3 here is CASSLGVAPNEQFF. DNA for the CDR3: TGCGCCAGCAGCTTGGGGGTAGCCCCCAATGAGCAGTTCTTC. The whole variable domain, remainder taken from reference TRBV5-1 and TRBJ2-1, is KAGVTQTPRYLIKTRGQQVTLSCSPISGHRSVSWYQQTPGQGLQFLFEYFSETQRNKGNFPGRFSGRQFSNSRSEMNVSTLELGDSALYLCASSLGVAPNEQFFGPGTRLTVL.

As to this clonotype: One junction end disagrees with the germline gene, perhaps due to a read error. The chain carries TRBV7-2 and TRBJ1-2, with a tentative D call TRBD1 (5 bases). Per germline, CDR1 SGHTA and CDR2 FQGNSA. The CDR3 totals 13 residues. The CDR3 nucleotides are TGTGCCAGTAGCTTAGCCCCAGGGAATGGCTACACCTTC. It specifies CASSLAPGNGYTF.